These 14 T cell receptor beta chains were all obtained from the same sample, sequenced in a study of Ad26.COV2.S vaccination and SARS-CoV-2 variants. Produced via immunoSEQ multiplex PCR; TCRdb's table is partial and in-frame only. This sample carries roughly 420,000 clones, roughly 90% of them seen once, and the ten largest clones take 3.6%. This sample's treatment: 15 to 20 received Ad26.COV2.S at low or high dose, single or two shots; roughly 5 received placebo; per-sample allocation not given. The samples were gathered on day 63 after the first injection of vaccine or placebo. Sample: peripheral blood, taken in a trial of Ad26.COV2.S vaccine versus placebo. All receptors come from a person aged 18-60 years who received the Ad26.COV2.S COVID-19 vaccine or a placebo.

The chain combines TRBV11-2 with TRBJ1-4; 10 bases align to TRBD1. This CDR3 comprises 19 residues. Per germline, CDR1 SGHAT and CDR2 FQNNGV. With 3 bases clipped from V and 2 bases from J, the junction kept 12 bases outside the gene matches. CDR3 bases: TGTGCCAGCAGCTTGAGGGTTCCGGGACAGGGGTTCACTAATGAAAAACTGTTTTTT. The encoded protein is CASSLRVPGQGFTNEKLFF.

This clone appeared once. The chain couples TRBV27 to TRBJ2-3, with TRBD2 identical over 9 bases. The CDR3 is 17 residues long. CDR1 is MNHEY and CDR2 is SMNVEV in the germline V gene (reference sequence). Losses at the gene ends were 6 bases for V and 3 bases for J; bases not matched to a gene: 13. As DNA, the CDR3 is TGTGCCAGCAGCGGGGGCGGGGGGGCAATGAGAACAGATACGCAGTATTTT. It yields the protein CASSGGGGAMRTDTQYF.

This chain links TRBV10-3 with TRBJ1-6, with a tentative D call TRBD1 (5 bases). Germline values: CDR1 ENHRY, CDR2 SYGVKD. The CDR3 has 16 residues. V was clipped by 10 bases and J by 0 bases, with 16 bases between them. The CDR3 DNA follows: TGTGCCACCGGCGGGGGAGCGATCTCCTATAATTCACCCCTCCACTTT. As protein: CATGGGAISYNSPLHF.

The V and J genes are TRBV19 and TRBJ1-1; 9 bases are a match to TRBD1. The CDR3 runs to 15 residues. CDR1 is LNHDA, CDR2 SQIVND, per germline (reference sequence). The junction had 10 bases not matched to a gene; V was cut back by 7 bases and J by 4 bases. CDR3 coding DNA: TGTGCCAGTACCCGGGACAGGGCGTTGGGCACTGAAGCTTTCTTT. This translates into CASTRDRALGTEAFF.

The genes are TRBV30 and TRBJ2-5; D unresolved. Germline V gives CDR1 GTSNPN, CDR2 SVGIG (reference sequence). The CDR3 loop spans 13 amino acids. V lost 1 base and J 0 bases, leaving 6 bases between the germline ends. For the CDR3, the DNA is TGTGCCTGGAGTGAGGACCACCAAGAGACCCAGTACTTC. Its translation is CAWSEDHQETQYF.

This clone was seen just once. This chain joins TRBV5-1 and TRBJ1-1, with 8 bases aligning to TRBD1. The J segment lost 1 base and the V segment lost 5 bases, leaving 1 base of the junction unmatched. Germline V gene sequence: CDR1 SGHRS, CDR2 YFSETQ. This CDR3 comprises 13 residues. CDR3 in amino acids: CASRGQANTEAFF. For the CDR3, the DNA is TGCGCCAGCAGGGGACAGGCGAACACTGAAGCTTTCTTT.

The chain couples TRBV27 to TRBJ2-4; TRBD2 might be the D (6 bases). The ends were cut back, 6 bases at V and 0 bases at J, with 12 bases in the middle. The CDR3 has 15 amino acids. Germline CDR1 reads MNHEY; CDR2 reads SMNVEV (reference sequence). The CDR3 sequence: CASSPWREAKNIQYF. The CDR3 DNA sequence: TGTGCCAGCAGCCCTTGGAGGGAAGCCAAAAACATTCAGTACTTC.

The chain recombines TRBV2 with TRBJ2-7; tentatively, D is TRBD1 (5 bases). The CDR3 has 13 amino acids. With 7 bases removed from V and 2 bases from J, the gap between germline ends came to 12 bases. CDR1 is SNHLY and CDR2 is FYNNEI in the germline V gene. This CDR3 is CASNRQPAYEQYF. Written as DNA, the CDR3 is TGTGCCAGCAATAGACAGCCAGCCTACGAGCAGTACTTC. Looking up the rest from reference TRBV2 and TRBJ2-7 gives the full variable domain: EPEVTQTPSHQVTQMGQEVILRCVPISNHLYFYWYRQILGQKVEFLVSFYNNEISEKSEIFDDQFSVERPDGSNFTLKIRSTKLEDSAMYFCASNRQPAYEQYFGPGTRLTVT.

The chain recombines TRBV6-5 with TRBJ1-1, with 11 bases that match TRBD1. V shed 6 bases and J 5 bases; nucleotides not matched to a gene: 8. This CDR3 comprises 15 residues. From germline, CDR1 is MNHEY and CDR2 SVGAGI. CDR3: CASRFHGQGATEAFF. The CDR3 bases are TGTGCCAGCAGATTCCACGGACAGGGGGCAACTGAAGCTTTCTTT.

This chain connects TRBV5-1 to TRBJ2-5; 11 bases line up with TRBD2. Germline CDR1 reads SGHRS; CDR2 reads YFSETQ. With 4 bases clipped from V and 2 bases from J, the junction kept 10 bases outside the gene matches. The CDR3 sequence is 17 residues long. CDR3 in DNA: TGCGCCAGCAGCCCGACTCGACTAGCGGGGAGTCAAGAGACCCAGTACTTC. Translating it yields CASSPTRLAGSQETQYF.

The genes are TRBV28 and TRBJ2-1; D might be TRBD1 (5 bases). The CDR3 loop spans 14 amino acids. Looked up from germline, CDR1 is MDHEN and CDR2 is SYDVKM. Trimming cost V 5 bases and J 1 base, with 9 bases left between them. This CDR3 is CASSRGRSYNEQFF. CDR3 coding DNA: TGTGCCAGCAGTAGGGGAAGATCCTACAATGAGCAGTTCTTC.

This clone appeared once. CDR3 coding DNA: TGTGCCAGCAGCCGAAAGGGGTCAGGGACCACAGATACGCAGTATTTT. It specifies CASSRKGSGTTDTQYF. The chain is built from TRBV7-3 and TRBJ2-3; perhaps D is TRBD1 or TRBD2 (5 bases each). V shed 5 bases and J shed 2 bases, with 17 bases lying between them. This CDR3 region has 16 residues. Germline V lookup: CDR1 SGHTA, CDR2 FQGTGA.

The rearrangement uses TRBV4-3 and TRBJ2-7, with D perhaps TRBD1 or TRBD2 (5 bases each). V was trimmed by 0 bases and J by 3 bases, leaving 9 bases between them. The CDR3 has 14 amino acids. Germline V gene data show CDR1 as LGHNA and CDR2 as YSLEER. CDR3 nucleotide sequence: TGCGCCAGCAGCCAAGAACGGGGCCGCTACGAGCAGTACTTC. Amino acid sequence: CASSQERGRYEQYF.

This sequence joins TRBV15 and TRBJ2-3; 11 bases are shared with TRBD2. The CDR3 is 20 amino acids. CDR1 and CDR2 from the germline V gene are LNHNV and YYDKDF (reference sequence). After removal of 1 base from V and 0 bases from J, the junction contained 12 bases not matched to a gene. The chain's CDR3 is CATSRVRGSGGAGSTDTQYF. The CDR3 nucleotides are TGTGCCACCAGCAGAGTGCGGGGTAGCGGGGGGGCCGGTAGCACAGATACGCAGTATTTT. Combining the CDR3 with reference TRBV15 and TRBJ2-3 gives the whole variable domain DAMVIQNPRYQVTQFGKPVTLSCSQTLNHNVMYWYQQKSSQAPKLLFHYYDKDFNNEADTPDNFQSRRPNTSFCFLDIRSPGLGDTAMYLCATSRVRGSGGAGSTDTQYFGPGTRLTVL.